This TCR beta chain was identified in a study of OX40 agonist ivuxolimab in advanced cancers. Describing the broader study: Ivuxolimab was a fully human IgG2 agonistic monoclonal antibody targeting the costimulatory receptor OX40 (CD134). In the dose-escalation cohort, more than 75% of patients were male, and the mean age was approximately 60 years, with a range of roughly 20 to 80. Intravenous ivuxolimab was administered to patients every 2 weeks at six dose levels: 0.01, 0.1, 0.3, 1.5, 3 and 10 mg/kg. Peripheral TCRbeta sequencing aimed to test whether ivuxolimab altered TCR sequence diversity and caused clonal T-cell expansion. Partial responses occurred in three dose-escalation patients: two with cutaneous melanoma and one with hepatocellular carcinoma. Patients were allowed to have had prior anti-PD-1, anti-PD-L1 or anti-CTLA-4 therapy, and approximately 40% of the dose-escalation patients had been treated with checkpoint inhibitors. Among the approximately 54 dose-escalation patients, approximately 20 had hepatocellular carcinoma, approximately 15 melanoma, 9 renal cell carcinoma and 9 head and neck cancer. The paper reports the monotherapy dose-escalation portion (N of about 52 patients) of the phase I ivuxolimab trial.

The trim is 0 bases for V and 5 bases for J, with a gap of 5 bases between the germline ends. The germline V gene gives CDR1 as LGHNA and CDR2 as YSLEER. Measured from the cysteine to the phenylalanine, the CDR3 is 13 residues long. Just CDR3 DNA is preserved here, 39 bases in frame from base 1. Summary of the overall study and its limitations: Partial responders in the 0.1-3.0 mg/kg groups had among the lowest normalized peripheral clonal expansion, especially among CD8+ T cells. On average, CD8+ T cells showed more expanded clones than CD4+ T cells after ivuxolimab. Which antigens the clonally expanded peripheral T cells were specific for was not determined. At doses of 0.1 to 3.0 mg/kg, clonal expansion of both CD4+ and CD8+ blood T cells was observed from baseline to week 6. Low levels of normalized T-cell clonal expansion were also seen in some nonresponding patients.

Patients with a history of autoimmune disease or receiving systemic immunosuppression were excluded from the trial. In every dose cohort, peripheral blood was drawn for TCR sequencing at baseline, cycle 4 day 1, and cycle 7 day 1. The samples were drawn from a first-in-human, open-label, multicenter phase I dose-escalation trial of ivuxolimab. Adults with locally advanced or metastatic melanoma, renal cell carcinoma, hepatocellular carcinoma or head and neck squamous cell carcinoma were enrolled in the trial. Before TCR sequencing, CD4+ T cells and CD8+ T cells from peripheral blood were sorted into separate populations. Genomic DNA was isolated from the sorted cells so that the TCRbeta CDR3 region could be sequenced. The immunoSEQ Assay was used for sequencing of TCRbeta CDR3 regions. TCRdb's version of the immuneACCESS table is confined to in-frame rearrangements and falls short of the full clone set. An unresolved V gene accounts for under half of the shortfall where checked; the remainder is of unknown origin. Across this sample there are approximately 74,000 clones, with 90% seen only once. Jointly, the top ten make up about 0.51% of the sample.

On this clone itself: Its binding antigen is unknown. Base qualities are not provided; no much larger clone lies one nucleotide away.

The material was CD4+ or CD8+ T cells sorted from blood, obtained in a trial of the OX40 agonist ivuxolimab. This clonotype was obtained from an adult with an advanced solid tumor such as melanoma, head and neck, liver or kidney cancer. This chain is built from TRBV4-3 and TRBJ1-5; the D segment cannot be called with confidence. The CDR3 here reads CASSQEFDQPQHF. The nucleotides read TGCGCCAGCAGCCAAGAATTCGATCAGCCCCAGCATTTT.